The T cell receptor (beta chain) described here comes from a study of tumor and adjacent non-tumor tissue in lung cancer. Overall study findings and caveats: Tumor tissue had significantly higher TCR diversity than normal lung.

A modified ARM-PCR protocol with three rounds of nested PCR amplified TCRbeta. TCRdb reprocessed the multiplex PCR reads via MiXCR and lists one record per CDR3 protein. The sample lists approximately 77,000 distinct CDR3 sequences, approximately 80% occurring once. RNA was extracted from bulk tissue without any cell sorting. More than 3 cm separated this lung sample from the edge of the tumor. Turning to this clonotype: Its antigen is still unknown. A read error may produce the germline difference seen at one junction end.

Input material: distant non-tumor lung tissue. The source is a man between 60 and 75 years old with non-small cell lung cancer.

CDR3 in amino acids: CNVEDLSEVFF. In DNA form, the CDR3 reads TGCAACGTTGAAGATCTTAGTGAAGTTTTCTTT. This chain connects TRBV29-1 to TRBJ1-1; D not resolved. Germline-derived CDR1 and CDR2 are SQVTM and ANQGSEA. CDR3 length: 11 residues.